This TCR beta chain was found in a study of T cell responses to AZD1222 COVID-19 vaccine. Study in general: Whether given at about 4 or about 12 weeks, second doses were pooled.

Study findings and constraints: Spike as a whole was targeted by vaccine-associated CD4 TCRs, dominant at 160-218 and 743-854. Seropositive AZD1222 recipients at baseline numbered only 6 or 7. Spike-specific TCR breadth and depth were elevated following two AZD1222 doses.

The V gene lost 6 bases and the J gene lost 1 base, with 18 bases spanning the gap. Looked up from germline, CDR1 is KGHSH and CDR2 is LQKENI. This CDR3 contains 16 residues. On this clone: As yet, its antigen is unknown.

Repertoires were generated with immunoSEQ multiplex PCR, while TCRdb's copy carries only in-frame clones and drops some. Found here are some 150,000 clones, 85% to 95% of them singletons; the top ten hold 0.7% to 0.9%. Sample: peripheral blood, taken on day 0 of AZD1222 vaccination. The receptor's source is an adult in good health. This chain links TRBV18 with TRBJ1-1; D perhaps matches TRBD1 (5 bases). As DNA, the CDR3 is TGTGCCAGCTCCCTACAGGCTGCCCCGGCGAACACTGAAGCTTTCTTT. Translation: CASSLQAAPANTEAFF.